The TCR beta chain under discussion was sequenced for a study of blood T cell repertoires in COVID-19. Overall study context: Whether acute or convalescent, the COVID-19 samples came from the United States, Italy and Spain.

This table comes from immunoSEQ multiplex PCR, and its TCRdb copy is limited to in-frame clones, with some not included. The table includes 50,000 to 70,000 clones, roughly 84% detected once. Looked up from germline, CDR1 is MNHEY and CDR2 is SMNVEV (reference sequence). After removal of 2 bases from V and 0 bases from J, the junction contained 20 bases not matched to a gene. This CDR3 has 21 amino acids. J is TRBJ2-5 and V is TRBV27, with 8 positions matching TRBD2. Material for sequencing was peripheral blood. The TCR sequence derives from a woman in her sixties with acute or convalescent COVID-19. CDR3 region: CASSLVPPGVGIAGYQETQYF. The DNA of the CDR3 is TGTGCCAGCAGTTTAGTCCCCCCCGGGGTGGGAATAGCGGGGTACCAAGAGACCCAGTACTTC.